This record covers a single T cell receptor beta chain. The antigen is unknown. The sample is drawn from a study of cytomegalovirus exposure and HLA in healthy donors. Whole-study results and caveats: It was taken for granted in presence/absence analyses that sequencing depth across donors was roughly uniform.

PCR used 60 Vbeta primers and 13 Jbeta primers. Method: immunoSEQ multiplex PCR; TCRdb's copy keeps in-frame clones and lacks some. The sample has more than 95,000 clones, about 80% seen once. V lost 0 bases and J 0 bases, leaving 12 bases between the germline ends. The CDR3 is 18 residues long. Germline lookup yields CDR1 ENHRY and CDR2 SYGVKD. The chain has TRBV10-3 and TRBJ2-6; possibly TRBD1 for D (5 bases). The sample consisted of PBMCs. This clonotype was obtained from a woman aged 40 to 50 in good health and CMV-seropositive. In nucleotides, the CDR3 is TGTGCCATCAGTGAGTCCAGGGTCAGGGACTCTGGGGCCAACGTCCTGACTTTC. Translation gives CAISESRVRDSGANVLTF.